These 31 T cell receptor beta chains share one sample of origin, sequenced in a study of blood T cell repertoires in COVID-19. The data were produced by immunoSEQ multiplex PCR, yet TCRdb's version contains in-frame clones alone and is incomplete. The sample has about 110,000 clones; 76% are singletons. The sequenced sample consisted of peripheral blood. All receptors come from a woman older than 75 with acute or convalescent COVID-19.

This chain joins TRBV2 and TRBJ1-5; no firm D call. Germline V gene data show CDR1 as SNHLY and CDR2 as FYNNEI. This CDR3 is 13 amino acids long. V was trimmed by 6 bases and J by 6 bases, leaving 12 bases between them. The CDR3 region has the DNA TGTGCCAGCAGCACAGATCCTTTTCAGCCCCAGCATTTT. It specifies CASSTDPFQPQHF.

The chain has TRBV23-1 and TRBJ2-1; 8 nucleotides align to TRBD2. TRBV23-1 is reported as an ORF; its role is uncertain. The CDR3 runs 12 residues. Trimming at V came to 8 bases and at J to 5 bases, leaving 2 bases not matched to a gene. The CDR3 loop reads CASGAGDNEQFF. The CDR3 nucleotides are TGCGCCAGCGGAGCGGGAGACAATGAGCAGTTCTTC.

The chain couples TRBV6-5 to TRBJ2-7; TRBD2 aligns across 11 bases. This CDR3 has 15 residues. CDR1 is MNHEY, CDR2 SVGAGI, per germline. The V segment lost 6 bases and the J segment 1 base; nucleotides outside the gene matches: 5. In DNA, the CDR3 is TGTGCCAGCAGGAGAGGGACTAGCGGTTCCTACGAGCAGTACTTC. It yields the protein CASRRGTSGSYEQYF.

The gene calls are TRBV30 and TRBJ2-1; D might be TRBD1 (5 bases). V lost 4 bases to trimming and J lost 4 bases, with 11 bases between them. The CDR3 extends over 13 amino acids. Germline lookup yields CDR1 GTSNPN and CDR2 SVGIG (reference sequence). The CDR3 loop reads CAWKVQGYNEQFF. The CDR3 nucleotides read TGTGCCTGGAAGGTCCAGGGTTACAATGAGCAGTTCTTC.

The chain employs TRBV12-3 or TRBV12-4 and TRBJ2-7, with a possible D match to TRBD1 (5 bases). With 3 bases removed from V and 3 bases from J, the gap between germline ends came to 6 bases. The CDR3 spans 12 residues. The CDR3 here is CASSFQGYEQYF. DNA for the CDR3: TGTGCCAGCAGTTTCCAGGGCTACGAGCAGTACTTC.

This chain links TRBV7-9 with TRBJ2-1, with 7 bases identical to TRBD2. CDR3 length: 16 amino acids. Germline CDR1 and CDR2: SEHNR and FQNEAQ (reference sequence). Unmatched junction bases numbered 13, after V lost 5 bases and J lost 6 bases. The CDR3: CASSPHRAGVRNEQFF. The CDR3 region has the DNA TGTGCCAGCAGCCCCCATCGGGCGGGAGTCCGCAATGAGCAGTTCTTC.

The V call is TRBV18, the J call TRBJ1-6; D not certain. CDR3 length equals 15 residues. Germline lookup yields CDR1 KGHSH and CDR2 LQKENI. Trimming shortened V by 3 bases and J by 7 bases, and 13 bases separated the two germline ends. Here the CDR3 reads CASSPQATENSPLHF. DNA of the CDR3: TGTGCCAGCTCACCCCAGGCTACTGAGAATTCACCCCTCCACTTT.

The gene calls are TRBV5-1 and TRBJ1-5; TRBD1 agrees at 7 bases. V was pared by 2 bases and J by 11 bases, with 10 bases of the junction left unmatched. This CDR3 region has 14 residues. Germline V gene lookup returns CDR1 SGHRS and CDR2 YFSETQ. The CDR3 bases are TGCGCCAGCAGCTTCAAGGGACAGCGTCTATCCCAGCATTTT. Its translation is CASSFKGQRLSQHF.

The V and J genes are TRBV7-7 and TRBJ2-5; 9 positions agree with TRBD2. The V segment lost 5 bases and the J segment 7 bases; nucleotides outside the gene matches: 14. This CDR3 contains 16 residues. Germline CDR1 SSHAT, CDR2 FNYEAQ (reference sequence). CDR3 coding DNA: TGTGCCAGCAGCGTGACTAGCGGAACCTCTCCGGGGACCCAGTACTTC. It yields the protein CASSVTSGTSPGTQYF. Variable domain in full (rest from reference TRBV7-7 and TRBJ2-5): GAGVSQSPRYKVTKRGQDVTLRCDPISSHATLYWYQQALGQGPEFLTYFNYEAQPDKSGLPSDRFSAERPEGSISTLTIQRTEQRDSAMYRCASSVTSGTSPGTQYFGPGTRLLVL.

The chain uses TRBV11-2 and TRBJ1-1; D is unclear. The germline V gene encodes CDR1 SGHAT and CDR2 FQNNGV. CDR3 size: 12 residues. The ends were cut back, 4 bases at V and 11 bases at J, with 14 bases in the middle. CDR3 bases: TGTGCCAGCAGCTCGCGGGCAACTCGGGCTTTCTTT. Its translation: CASSSRATRAFF.

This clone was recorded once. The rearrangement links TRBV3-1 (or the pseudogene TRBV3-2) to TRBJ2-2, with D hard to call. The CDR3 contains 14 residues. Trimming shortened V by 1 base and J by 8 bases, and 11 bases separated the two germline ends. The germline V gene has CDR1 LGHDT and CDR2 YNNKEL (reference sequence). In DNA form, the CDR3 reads TGTGCCAGCAGCCAAGGTGCGCACCGGGGGGAGCTGTTTTTT. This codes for CASSQGAHRGELFF.

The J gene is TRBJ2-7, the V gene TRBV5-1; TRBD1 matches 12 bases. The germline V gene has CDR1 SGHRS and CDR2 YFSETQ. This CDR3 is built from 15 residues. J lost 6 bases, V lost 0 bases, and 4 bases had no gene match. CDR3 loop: CASSLEGQGAREQYF. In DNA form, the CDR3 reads TGCGCCAGCAGCTTGGAGGGACAGGGGGCCCGCGAGCAGTACTTC.

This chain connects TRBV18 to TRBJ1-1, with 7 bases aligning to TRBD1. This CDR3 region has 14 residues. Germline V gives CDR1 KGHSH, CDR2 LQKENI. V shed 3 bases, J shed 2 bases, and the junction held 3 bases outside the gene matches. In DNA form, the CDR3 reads TGTGCCAGCTCACCGACAGGGCCAAACACTGAAGCTTTCTTT. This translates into CASSPTGPNTEAFF.

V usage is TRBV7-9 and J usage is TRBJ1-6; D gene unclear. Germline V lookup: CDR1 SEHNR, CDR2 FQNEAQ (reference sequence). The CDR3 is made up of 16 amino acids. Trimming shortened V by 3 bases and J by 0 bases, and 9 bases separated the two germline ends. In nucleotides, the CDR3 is TGTGCCAGCAGCTTCGGGGTCAGCTCCTATAATTCACCCCTCCACTTT. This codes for CASSFGVSSYNSPLHF.

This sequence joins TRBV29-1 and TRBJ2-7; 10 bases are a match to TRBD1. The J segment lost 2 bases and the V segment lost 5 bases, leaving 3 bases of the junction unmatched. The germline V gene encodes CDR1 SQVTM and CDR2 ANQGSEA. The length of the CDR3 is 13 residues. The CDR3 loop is CSVLGTGAYEQYF. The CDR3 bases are TGCAGCGTTCTTGGGACAGGGGCCTACGAGCAGTACTTC.

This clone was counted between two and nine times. The CDR3 DNA is TGTGCCATCAGCCAAAACCGGGAGCGCCAAGAGACCCAGTACTTC. Translation gives CAISQNRERQETQYF. The genes are TRBV10-3 and TRBJ2-5; the D gene is possibly TRBD2 (6 bases). Germline assignment: CDR1 ENHRY and CDR2 SYGVKD. V lost 6 bases and J 1 base, leaving 15 bases between the germline ends. This CDR3 is 15 amino acids long.

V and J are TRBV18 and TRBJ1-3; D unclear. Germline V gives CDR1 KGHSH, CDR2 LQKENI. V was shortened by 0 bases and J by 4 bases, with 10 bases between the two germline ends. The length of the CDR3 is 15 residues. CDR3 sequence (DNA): TGTGCCAGCTCACCACCCGGGAGCTCCGGAAACACCATATATTTT. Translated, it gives CASSPPGSSGNTIYF.

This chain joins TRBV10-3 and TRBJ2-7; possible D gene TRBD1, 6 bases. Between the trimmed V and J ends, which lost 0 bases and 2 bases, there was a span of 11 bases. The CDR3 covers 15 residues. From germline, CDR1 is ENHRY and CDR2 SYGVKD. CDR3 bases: TGTGCCATCAGTGAGTCGAGCAGGGGCGCCTACGAGCAGTACTTC. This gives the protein CAISESSRGAYEQYF.

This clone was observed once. The CDR3 loop is CSASSLAGIDEQFF. CDR3 nucleotide sequence: TGCAGTGCTAGTTCCCTAGCGGGAATCGATGAGCAGTTCTTC. The chain recombines TRBV20-1 with TRBJ2-1; 9 nucleotides align to TRBD2. V was clipped by 3 bases and J by 8 bases; unmatched bases: 8. The CDR3 is 14 amino acids. Germline-derived CDR1 and CDR2 are DFQATT and SNEGSKA (reference sequence).

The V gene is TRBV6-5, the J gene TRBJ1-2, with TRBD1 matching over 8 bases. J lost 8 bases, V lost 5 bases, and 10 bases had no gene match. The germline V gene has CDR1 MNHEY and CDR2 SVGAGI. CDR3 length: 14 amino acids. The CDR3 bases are TGTGCCAGCAGTCCAACAGGGGGATCAAGCGGCTACACCTTC. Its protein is CASSPTGGSSGYTF.

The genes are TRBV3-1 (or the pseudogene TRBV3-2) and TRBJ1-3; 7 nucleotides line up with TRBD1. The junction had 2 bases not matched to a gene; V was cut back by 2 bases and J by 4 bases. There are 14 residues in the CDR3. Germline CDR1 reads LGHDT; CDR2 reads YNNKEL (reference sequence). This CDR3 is CASSQQGGGNTIYF. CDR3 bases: TGTGCCAGCAGCCAACAGGGGGGAGGAAACACCATATATTTT.

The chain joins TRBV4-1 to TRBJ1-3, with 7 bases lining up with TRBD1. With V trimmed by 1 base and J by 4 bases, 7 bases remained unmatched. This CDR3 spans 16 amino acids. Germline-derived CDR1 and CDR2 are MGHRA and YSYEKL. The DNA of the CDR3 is TGCGCCAGCAGCCAAGGGACGACAGGGTACGGAAACACCATATATTTT. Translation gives CASSQGTTGYGNTIYF.

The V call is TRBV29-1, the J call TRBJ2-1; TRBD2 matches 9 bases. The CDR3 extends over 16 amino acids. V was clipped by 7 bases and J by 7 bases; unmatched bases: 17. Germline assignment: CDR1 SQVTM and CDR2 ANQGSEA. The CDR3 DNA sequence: TGCAGCGCTCCCGCCCGGACTAGCGATATTACAAATGAGCAGTTCTTC. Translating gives CSAPARTSDITNEQFF.

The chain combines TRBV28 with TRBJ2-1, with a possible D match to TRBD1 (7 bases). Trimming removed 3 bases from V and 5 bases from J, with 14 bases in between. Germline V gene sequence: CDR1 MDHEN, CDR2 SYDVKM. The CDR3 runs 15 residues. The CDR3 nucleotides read TGTGCCAGCAGTTTCCCAGGGGGGCATAACAATGAGCAGTTCTTC. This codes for CASSFPGGHNNEQFF.

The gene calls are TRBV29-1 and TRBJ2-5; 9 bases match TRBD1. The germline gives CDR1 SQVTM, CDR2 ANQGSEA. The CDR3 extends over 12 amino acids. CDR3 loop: CSVQGAGETQYF. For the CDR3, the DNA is TGCAGTGTACAGGGGGCAGGGGAGACCCAGTACTTC.

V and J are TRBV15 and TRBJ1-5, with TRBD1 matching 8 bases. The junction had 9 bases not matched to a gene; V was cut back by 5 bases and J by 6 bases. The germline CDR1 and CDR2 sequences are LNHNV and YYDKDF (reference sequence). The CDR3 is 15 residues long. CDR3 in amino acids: CATSQDRVAGQPQHF. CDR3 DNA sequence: TGTGCCACCAGCCAGGACAGGGTGGCGGGTCAGCCCCAGCATTTT.

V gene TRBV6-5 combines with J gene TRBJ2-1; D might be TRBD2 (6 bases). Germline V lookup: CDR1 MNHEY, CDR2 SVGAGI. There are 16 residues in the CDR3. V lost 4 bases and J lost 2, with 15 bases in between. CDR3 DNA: TGTGCCAGCAGTTCGCAACCACGGGAGCCCTACAATGAGCAGTTCTTC. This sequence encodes CASSSQPREPYNEQFF.

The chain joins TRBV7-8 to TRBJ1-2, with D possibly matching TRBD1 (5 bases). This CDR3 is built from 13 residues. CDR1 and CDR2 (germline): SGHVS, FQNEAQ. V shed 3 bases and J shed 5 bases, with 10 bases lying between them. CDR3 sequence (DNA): TGTGCCAGCAGCTTTCGGCAGGGTTATGGCTACACCTTC. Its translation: CASSFRQGYGYTF.

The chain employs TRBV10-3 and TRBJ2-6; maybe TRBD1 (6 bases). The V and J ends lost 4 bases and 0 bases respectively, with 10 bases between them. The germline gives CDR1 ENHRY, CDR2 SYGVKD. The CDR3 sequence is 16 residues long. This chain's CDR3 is CAISVGANSGANVLTF. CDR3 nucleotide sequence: TGTGCCATCAGTGTGGGGGCTAACTCTGGGGCCAACGTCCTGACTTTC.

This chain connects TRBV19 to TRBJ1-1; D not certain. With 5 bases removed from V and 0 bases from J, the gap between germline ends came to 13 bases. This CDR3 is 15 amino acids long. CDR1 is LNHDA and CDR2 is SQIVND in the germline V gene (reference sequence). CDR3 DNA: TGTGCCAGTAGTGTCCCCAAGCGATTGAACACTGAAGCTTTCTTT. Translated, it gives CASSVPKRLNTEAFF.

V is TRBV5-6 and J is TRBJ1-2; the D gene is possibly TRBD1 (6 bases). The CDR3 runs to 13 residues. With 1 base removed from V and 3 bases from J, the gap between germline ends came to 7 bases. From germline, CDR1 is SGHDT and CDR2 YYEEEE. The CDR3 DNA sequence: TGTGCCAGCAGCTTGTACAGGGACTATGGCTACACCTTC. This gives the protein CASSLYRDYGYTF.